This T cell receptor (beta chain) originates from a study of T cells after yellow fever vaccination (dated by TCRdb to the late 2010s). Looking at the study overall: The SMART-Seq v4 Ultra Low Input RNA kit was used to prepare libraries from fractions with low cell numbers. To follow T-cell clones before and after primary and booster YFV17D yellow fever vaccination, bulk TCR alpha and beta repertoires were sequenced over time. Two healthy male donors, one aged 18 to 30 and one aged 30 to 40 years, made up the cohort. Blood samples were taken at several timepoints before and after primary and secondary immunization, and bulk PBMC replicates and cell subsets were isolated.

General findings and caveats noted by the study authors: Compared with the primary T-cell response, the secondary T-cell response was faster but weaker, reaching its peak on day 5 rather than on day 15. Computational filtering was required because FACS-sorted repertoires could contain abundant contaminating clonotypes from the bulk population. Most clones expanded after primary vaccination (96% of CD4 and roughly 90% of CD8) were re-detected after the booster, suggesting that broad memory maintenance occurred. Because only a couple of donors were included in the study, the extent to which the findings can be generalized is limited. A small fraction of clonotypes appeared in both the CD4 and CD8 compartments, likely as a result of convergent recombination.

This clonotype was observed a few times. Its recognized antigen is unknown. No quality values exist for individual bases; no much larger clone is one base distant. This specimen's treatment or condition label, per the study, means: live attenuated yellow fever vaccine strain. At each blood-draw timepoint, two biological replicates of bulk PBMCs were obtained. PBMCs were isolated from peripheral blood using a standard Ficoll-Paque protocol. TriZol was used to extract RNA from bulk PBMCs, CD4 and CD8 fractions, and dextramer-positive and dextramer-negative fractions. Trimming accounts for 4 bases at V and 4 bases at J, while the number of junction bases matched to no gene is 4. Counted from cysteine to phenylalanine, this CDR3 has 16 amino acids. Only CDR3 DNA is held: 48 bases, read in frame from base 1. CDR1 and CDR2, looked up from the germline V gene (reference sequence), are SGHKS and YYEKEE. Synthesis of TCR cDNA relied on 5'RACE template switching, a step that introduced a universal primer site along with unique molecular identifiers. cDNA synthesis was primed from both the TCR alpha and TCR beta constant segments. Libraries were amplified in two PCR steps, with sample barcodes and sequencing adapters added in the second step. Sequencing of libraries was performed on Illumina HiSeq 2500 (2x100 bp) or NovaSeq (2x150 bp). The paper's data handling went like this. Reads were demultiplexed and collapsed into UMI consensus sequences with MIGEC, and V(D)J alignment was performed with MiXCR. Using edgeR on replicate PBMC samples, clonotypes were called vaccine-responding if FDR was below 0.01 and the log2 fold change was above 5 up to day 15. CD4 or CD8 identity was assigned to each bulk clonotype according to whether the clonotype was present at higher abundance in the sequenced CD4 repertoire or the sequenced CD8 repertoire. TCRdb trimmed public reads at Q25 via fastp, called clones via MiXCR and kept in-frame beta chains. CDR3 protein duplicates are merged, each entry listing the most common genes and DNA. The V and J calls come from TCRdb's annotation, not from the publication. The sample table holds approximately 300,000 distinct CDR3 sequences, of which around 6.8% were seen once. Roughly a sixth of the sample is in the top ten clones.

The specimen was PBMCs, collected more than 40 days after the first yellow fever vaccination. This TCR came from a man aged 18 to 30 who received the YFV17D yellow fever vaccine. This chain joins TRBV5-5 to TRBJ2-3, and TRBD2 aligns with 15 junction nucleotides. CDR3 sequence: CASSQGLAGGADTQYF. The DNA sequence is TGTGCCAGCAGCCAGGGACTAGCGGGGGGCGCAGATACGCAGTATTTT.